Each of the 16 T cell receptor beta chains below was sequenced from the same sample in a study of prognosis after radiotherapy for stage I lung cancer. From genomic DNA, TCR beta CDR3 was amplified by two-round multiplex PCR. Primers specific to each TRBV and TRBJ gene drove first-round PCR. TCRdb passed the multiplex PCR reads through MiXCR, listing each CDR3 protein once. This sample carries 14,000 or so distinct CDR3 sequences, roughly 30% of them seen once, and the ten largest clones take over 10%. The sample was PBMCs, taken before or after stereotactic body radiation therapy (not recorded which). The receptor source for this set is a donor of 50 years or more with non-small cell lung cancer.

As for this clonotype: The junction differs from germline at one of its ends, possibly a read error. The chain has TRBV9 and TRBJ2-2; D unclear. The germline V gene encodes CDR1 SGDLS and CDR2 YYNGEE. The CDR3 runs 16 residues. The CDR3 bases are TGTGCCAGCAGCGGTAGACATGGAATGAACACCGGCGAGCTGTTTTTT. The encoded protein is CASSGRHGMNTGELFF.

The sample holds many counts of this clonotype. This chain uses TRBV11-2 with TRBJ2-2, with D uncertain. Germline V lookup: CDR1 SGHAT, CDR2 FQNNGV. The CDR3 spans 12 residues. Trimming removed 5 bases from V and 4 bases from J, with 5 bases in between. CDR3 in DNA: TGTGCCAGCAGCCCAGGCACCGGGGAGCTGTTTTTT. Its translation is CASSPGTGELFF. Combining the CDR3 with reference TRBV11-2 and TRBJ2-2 gives the whole variable domain EAGVAQSPRYKIIEKRQSVAFWCNPISGHATLYWYQQILGQGPKLLIQFQNNGVVDDSQLPKDRFSAERLKGVDSTLKIQPAKLEDSAVYLCASSPGTGELFFGEGSRLTVL.

This clonotype is termed medium-sized. The rearrangement uses TRBV6-2 or TRBV6-3 and TRBJ2-2, with a weak D call TRBD2 (6 bases). Trimming stripped 5 bases from V and 3 bases from J, with 16 bases between. The germline CDR1 and CDR2 sequences are MNHEY and SVGEGT. The CDR3 extends over 16 amino acids. This chain's CDR3 is CASSLGAGLYTGELFF. Written as DNA, the CDR3 is TGTGCCAGCAGTCTCGGGGCGGGGCTCTACACCGGGGAGCTGTTTTTT.

This clonotype was seen at least ten times. At one of its ends the junction is not consistent with the germline gene, which may arise from a read error. The chain carries TRBV7-7 and TRBJ2-5; perhaps TRBD2 as D (5 bases). The germline V gene encodes CDR1 SSHAT and CDR2 FNYEAQ (reference sequence). The CDR3 spans 12 residues. CDR3 sequence: CASSPASETQYF. Here the CDR3 DNA reads TGTGCTAGCAGCCCTGCTAGCGAGACCCAGTACTTC.

Ten or more counts support this clonotype. V is TRBV27 and J is TRBJ2-2; tentative D call: TRBD2 (6 bases). Germline-derived CDR1 and CDR2 are MNHEY and SMNVEV (reference sequence). CDR3 length: 14 residues. The V gene lost 6 bases and the J gene lost 7 bases, with 15 bases spanning the gap. In DNA form, the CDR3 reads TGTGCCAGCAGCTTCTTTCTGGGGGGCGGGGAGCTGTTTTTT. Encoded protein: CASSFFLGGGELFF.

This clonotype was observed once. The CDR3 DNA reads as TGTGCCAGCAGTTCGGGACTAGCGGCGCTCGTGTACGAGCAGTACTTC. Translating it yields CASSSGLAALVYEQYF. The V gene is TRBV2, the J gene TRBJ2-7; 11 positions agree with TRBD2. This CDR3 has 16 amino acids. Germline V gene data show CDR1 as SNHLY and CDR2 as FYNNEI. Trimming removed 5 bases from V and 4 bases from J; junction bases left unmatched: 10.

The table lists this clonotype with a few counts. The junction differs from germline at one of its ends, possibly a read error. The chain is built from TRBV6-2 or TRBV6-3 and TRBJ2-7, with TRBD1 identical over 8 bases. This CDR3 spans 15 amino acids. Germline CDR1 MNHEY, CDR2 SVGEGT. The CDR3 nucleotides are TGTGCCGGCAGTGAAGCGGCAGGGGGCGGCGACGAGCGGTACTTC. Amino acids: CAGSEAAGGGDERYF.

In the case of this clonotype: A far more abundant clone sits one base away, making this likely a read error. The chain is built from TRBV6-4 and TRBJ2-7; a weak D match, TRBD1 (5 bases). Germline lookup yields CDR1 MRHNA and CDR2 SNTAGT. CDR3 length: 15 amino acids. CDR3 DNA: TGTGCCAGCAGTGAAACCCGGACACCATCCTACGACCAGTACTTC. Amino acids: CASSETRTPSYDQYF.

This clonotype has ten or more counts. This chain uses TRBV18 with TRBJ2-5; D is perhaps TRBD2 (5 bases). V gave up 1 base and J gave up 4 bases, with 13 bases separating them. This CDR3 is built from 15 residues. CDR1 is KGHSH, CDR2 LQKENI, per germline. CDR3 nucleotide sequence: TGTGCCAGCTCACCACTCGACTACCCGCCAGAGACCCAGTACTTC. This encodes CASSPLDYPPETQYF.

This sequence joins TRBV5-4 and TRBJ2-2, with 8 bases aligning to TRBD1. The CDR3 length is 16 residues. The trim removed 0 bases at V and 4 bases at J, leaving 5 bases unmatched. CDR1 and CDR2 from the germline V gene are SGHNT and YYREEE (reference sequence). For the CDR3, the DNA is TGTGCCAGCAGCTTGGGCCAGGGGGCGCGCACCGGGGAGCTGTTTTTT. Translation gives CASSLGQGARTGELFF.

This clonotype has ten or more counts. The chain is built from TRBV11-2 and TRBJ2-5, with TRBD2 identical over 16 bases. The CDR3 totals 19 residues. With V trimmed by 5 bases and J by 5 bases, 14 bases remained unmatched. CDR1 is SGHAT and CDR2 is FQNNGV in the germline V gene. The CDR3 is CASSPGLAGGFQSGETQYF. DNA of the CDR3: TGTGCCAGCAGCCCGGGACTAGCGGGGGGGTTTCAGAGTGGGGAGACCCAGTACTTC.

This clonotype was picked up many times. V gene TRBV19 combines with J gene TRBJ2-1; tentative D call: TRBD1 (5 bases). Germline assignment: CDR1 LNHDA and CDR2 SQIVND (reference sequence). V lost 7 bases and J 3 bases, leaving 10 bases between the germline ends. There are 13 residues in the CDR3. CDR3 DNA sequence: TGTGCCAGTACTTCGACAGACTACAATGAGCAGTTCTTC. Its protein product is CASTSTDYNEQFF.

By sample share, this clonotype is medium-sized. This chain links TRBV20-1 with TRBJ2-3, with 10 positions matching TRBD1. Germline V gene data show CDR1 as DFQATT and CDR2 as SNEGSKA (reference sequence). Trimming took 6 bases from V and 6 from J; bases not matched to a gene: 12. The CDR3 consists of 15 residues. The CDR3 sequence: CSATRQGALGDTQYF. CDR3 bases: TGCAGTGCCACGAGACAGGGGGCTCTGGGGGATACGCAGTATTTT.

The chain links TRBV19 to TRBJ1-2; D may be TRBD1 (6 bases). V lost 6 bases, J lost 8 bases, and 13 bases lay in between. This CDR3 has 12 residues. CDR1 and CDR2 (germline): LNHDA, SQIVND (reference sequence). The CDR3 protein is CASRTGPGGYTF. CDR3 in DNA: TGTGCCAGTAGGACAGGACCAGGAGGCTACACCTTC.

This clonotype rates as medium-sized. This sequence joins TRBV6-1 and TRBJ2-7, with D uncertain. Germline V gene data show CDR1 as MNHNS and CDR2 as SASEGT. This CDR3 is 13 amino acids long. The V and J ends lost 5 bases and 0 bases respectively, with 8 bases between them. The CDR3 sequence is CASSNSFSYEQYF. The CDR3 DNA follows: TGTGCCAGCAGTAACAGCTTCTCCTACGAGCAGTACTTC.

This clonotype was seen a few times. One base away lies a much larger clone, so this may be a sequencing read error. V is TRBV28 and J is TRBJ1-1; a possible D gene is TRBD1 (6 bases). The CDR3 is made up of 14 amino acids. Germline V gives CDR1 MDHEN, CDR2 SYDVKM. The CDR3 nucleotides read TGTGCCAGCAGTCCTCTCGCAGGGGACACTGCAGCTTTCTTT. It translates to CASSPLAGDTAAFF.